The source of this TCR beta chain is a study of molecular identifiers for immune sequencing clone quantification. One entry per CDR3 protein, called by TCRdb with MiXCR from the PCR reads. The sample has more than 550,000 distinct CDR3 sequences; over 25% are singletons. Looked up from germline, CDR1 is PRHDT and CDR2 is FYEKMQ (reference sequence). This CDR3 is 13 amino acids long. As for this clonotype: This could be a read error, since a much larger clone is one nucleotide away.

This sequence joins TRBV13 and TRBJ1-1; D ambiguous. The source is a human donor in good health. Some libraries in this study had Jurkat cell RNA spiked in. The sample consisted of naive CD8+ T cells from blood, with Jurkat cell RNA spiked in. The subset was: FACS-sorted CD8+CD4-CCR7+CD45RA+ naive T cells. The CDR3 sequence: CASSGSGGSVASF. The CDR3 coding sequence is TGTGCCAGCAGCGGGAGTGGTGGTTCGGTAGCTTCCTTT.